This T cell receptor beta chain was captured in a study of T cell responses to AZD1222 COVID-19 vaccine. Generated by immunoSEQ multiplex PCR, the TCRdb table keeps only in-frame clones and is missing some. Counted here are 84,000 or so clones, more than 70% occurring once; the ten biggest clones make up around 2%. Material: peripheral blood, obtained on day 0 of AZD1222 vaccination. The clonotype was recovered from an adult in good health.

CDR3 region: CASSDLGTGIAYEQYF. DNA of the CDR3: TGTGCCAGCAGTGATTTAGGGACAGGGATCGCCTACGAGCAGTACTTC. The chain is built from TRBV6-1 and TRBJ2-7; the match to TRBD1 covers 9 bases. J lost 2 bases, V lost 3 bases, and 8 bases had no gene match. Per the germline V gene, CDR1 is MNHNS and CDR2 is SASEGT. The CDR3 contains 16 residues.